What follows is one T cell receptor (beta chain) and its context. The CDR3 has 12 residues. CDR1 is SNHLY and CDR2 is FYNNEI in the germline V gene. V was pared by 5 bases and J by 15 bases, with 7 bases of the junction left unmatched. Authors' methods: From reference gene primer amplification, estimates of nucleated cell counts were derived. Sequencing used immunoSEQ multiplex PCR; TCRdb keeps in-frame clones, though not all of them. D and trimming were read from the DNA, whereas the V and J calls and clone size are those reported in that table. The sample has roughly 240,000 clones; 70% to 90% are singletons. This entry belongs to a study of blood T cell repertoires in COVID-19.

This sequence originates from a young man with active or convalescent COVID-19. The chain has TRBV2 and TRBJ1-6; 7 nucleotides align to TRBD1. Sequencing was performed on peripheral blood. The CDR3 region has the DNA TGTGCCAGCAGTCGACAGGGTCATATCCTCCACTTT. Protein: CASSRQGHILHF.